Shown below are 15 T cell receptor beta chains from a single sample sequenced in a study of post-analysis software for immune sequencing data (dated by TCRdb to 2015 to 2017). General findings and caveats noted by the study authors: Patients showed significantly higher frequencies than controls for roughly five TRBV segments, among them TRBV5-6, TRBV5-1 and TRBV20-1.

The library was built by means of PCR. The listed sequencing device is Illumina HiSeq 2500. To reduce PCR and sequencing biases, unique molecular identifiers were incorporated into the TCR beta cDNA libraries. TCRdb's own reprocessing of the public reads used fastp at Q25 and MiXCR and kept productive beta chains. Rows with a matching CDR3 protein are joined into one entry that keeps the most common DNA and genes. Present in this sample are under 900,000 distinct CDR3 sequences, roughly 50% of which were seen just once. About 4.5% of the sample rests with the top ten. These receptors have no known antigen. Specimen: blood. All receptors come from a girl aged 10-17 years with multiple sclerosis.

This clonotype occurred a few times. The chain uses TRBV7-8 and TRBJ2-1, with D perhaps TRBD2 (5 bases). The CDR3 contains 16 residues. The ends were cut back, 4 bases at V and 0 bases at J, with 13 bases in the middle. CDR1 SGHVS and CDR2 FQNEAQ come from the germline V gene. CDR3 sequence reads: CASSSKGTSSYNEQFF. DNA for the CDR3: TGTGCCAGCAGCTCCAAAGGAACTAGCTCCTACAATGAGCAGTTCTTC.

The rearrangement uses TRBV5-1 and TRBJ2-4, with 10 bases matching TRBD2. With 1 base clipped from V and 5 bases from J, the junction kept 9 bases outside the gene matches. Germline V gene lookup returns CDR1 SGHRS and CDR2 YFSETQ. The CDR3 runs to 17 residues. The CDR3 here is CASSLTSGIGGENIQYF. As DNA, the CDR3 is TGCGCCAGCAGCTTGACTAGCGGGATTGGGGGAGAAAACATTCAGTACTTC. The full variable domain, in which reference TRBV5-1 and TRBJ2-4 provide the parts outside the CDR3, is KAGVTQTPRYLIKTRGQQVTLSCSPISGHRSVSWYQQTPGQGLQFLFEYFSETQRNKGNFPGRFSGRQFSNSRSEMNVSTLELGDSALYLCASSLTSGIGGENIQYFGAGTRLSVL.

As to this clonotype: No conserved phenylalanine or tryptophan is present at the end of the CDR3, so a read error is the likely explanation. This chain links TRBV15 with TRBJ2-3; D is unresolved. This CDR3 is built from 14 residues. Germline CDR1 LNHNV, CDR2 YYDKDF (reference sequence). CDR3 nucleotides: TGTGCCACCAGCGGAGATCGCGCCGCAGATACGCAGTATTGT. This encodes CATSGDRAADTQYC.

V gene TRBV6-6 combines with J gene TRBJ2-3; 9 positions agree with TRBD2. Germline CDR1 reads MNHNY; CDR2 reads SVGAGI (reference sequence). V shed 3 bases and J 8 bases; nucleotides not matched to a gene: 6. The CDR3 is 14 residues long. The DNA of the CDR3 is TGTGCCAGCAGTTATATGCGGGAGGGGGCTACGCAGTATTTT. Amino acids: CASSYMREGATQYF.

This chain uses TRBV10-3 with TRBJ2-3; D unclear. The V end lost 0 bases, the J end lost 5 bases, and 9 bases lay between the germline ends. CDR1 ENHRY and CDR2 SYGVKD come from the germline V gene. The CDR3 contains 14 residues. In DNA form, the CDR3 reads TGTGCCATCAGTGAGTCGACGGTTGGAGATACGCAGTATTTT. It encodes CAISESTVGDTQYF.

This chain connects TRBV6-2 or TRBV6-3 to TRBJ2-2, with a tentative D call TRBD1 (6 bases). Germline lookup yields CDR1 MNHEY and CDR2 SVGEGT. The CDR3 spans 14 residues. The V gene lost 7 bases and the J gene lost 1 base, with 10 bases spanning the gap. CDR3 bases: TGTGCCAGCATGACAGGACTGAACACCGGGGAGCTGTTTTTT. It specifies CASMTGLNTGELFF.

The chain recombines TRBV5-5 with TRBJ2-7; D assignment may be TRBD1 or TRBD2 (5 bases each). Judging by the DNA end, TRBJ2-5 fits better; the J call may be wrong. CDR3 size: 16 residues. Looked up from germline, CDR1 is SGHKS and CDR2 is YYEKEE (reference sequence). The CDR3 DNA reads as TGTGCCAGCAGCTTGGCCGGGGAACGGGGCACCGAGACCCAGTACTTC. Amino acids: CASSLAGERGTETQYF.

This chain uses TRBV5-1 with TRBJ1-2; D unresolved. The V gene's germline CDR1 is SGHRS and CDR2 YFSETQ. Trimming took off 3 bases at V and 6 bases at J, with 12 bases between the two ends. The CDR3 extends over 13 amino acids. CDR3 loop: CASSSLGYDGYTF. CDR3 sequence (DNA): TGCGCCAGCAGCTCTTTAGGATATGATGGCTACACCTTC.

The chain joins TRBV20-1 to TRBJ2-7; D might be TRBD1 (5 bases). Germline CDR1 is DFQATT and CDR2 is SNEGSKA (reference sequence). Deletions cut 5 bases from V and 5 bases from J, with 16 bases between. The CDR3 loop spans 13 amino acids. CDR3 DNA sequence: TGCAGTGCTGAGACTCCAGGGAACCACGAGCAGTACTTC. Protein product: CSAETPGNHEQYF.

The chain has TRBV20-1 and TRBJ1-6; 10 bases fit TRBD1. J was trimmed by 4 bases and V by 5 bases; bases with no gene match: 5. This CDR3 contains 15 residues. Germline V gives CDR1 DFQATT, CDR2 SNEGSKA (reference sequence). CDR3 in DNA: TGCAGTGCTTCCGGGACAGGGGATTATAATTCACCCCTCCACTTT. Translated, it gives CSASGTGDYNSPLHF.

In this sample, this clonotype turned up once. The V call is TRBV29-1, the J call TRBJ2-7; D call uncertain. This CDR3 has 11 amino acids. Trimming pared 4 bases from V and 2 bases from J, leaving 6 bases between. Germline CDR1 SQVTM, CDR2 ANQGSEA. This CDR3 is CSVGNTYEQYF. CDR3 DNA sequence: TGCAGCGTTGGTAACACCTACGAGCAGTACTTC.

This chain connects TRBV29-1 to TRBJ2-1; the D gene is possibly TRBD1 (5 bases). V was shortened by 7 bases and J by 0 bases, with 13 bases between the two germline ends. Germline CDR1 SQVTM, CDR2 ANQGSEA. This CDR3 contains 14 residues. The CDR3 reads CSAGLRGSYNEQFF. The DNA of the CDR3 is TGCAGCGCTGGTCTTAGGGGCTCCTACAATGAGCAGTTCTTC.

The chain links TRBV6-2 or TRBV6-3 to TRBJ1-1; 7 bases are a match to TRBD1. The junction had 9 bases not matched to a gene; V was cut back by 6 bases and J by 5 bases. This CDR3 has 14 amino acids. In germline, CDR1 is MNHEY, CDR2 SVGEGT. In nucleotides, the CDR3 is TGTGCCAGCAGAATCGAAGGGGGCTGGACTGAAGCTTTCTTT. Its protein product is CASRIEGGWTEAFF.

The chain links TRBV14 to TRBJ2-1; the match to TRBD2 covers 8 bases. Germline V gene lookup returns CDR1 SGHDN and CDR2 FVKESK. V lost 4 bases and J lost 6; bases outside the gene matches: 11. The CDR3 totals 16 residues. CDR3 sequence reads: CASSPPPGGPSNEQFF. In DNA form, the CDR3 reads TGTGCCAGCAGCCCCCCTCCGGGAGGGCCTTCCAATGAGCAGTTCTTC.

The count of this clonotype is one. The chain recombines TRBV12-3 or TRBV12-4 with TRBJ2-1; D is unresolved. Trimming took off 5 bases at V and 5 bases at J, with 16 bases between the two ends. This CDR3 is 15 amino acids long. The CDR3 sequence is CASSTGRLIHNEQFF. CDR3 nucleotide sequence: TGTGCCAGCAGTACCGGGCGGTTAATCCACAATGAGCAGTTCTTC.